The source of this T cell receptor (beta chain) is a study of T cell responses to AZD1222 COVID-19 vaccine. Whole-study results and caveats: Mapped onto spike, vaccine-associated CD4 TCRs spanned it and were dominant at 160-218 and 743-854. After two AZD1222 doses, spike-specific TCR breadth and depth rose versus day 0.

The CDR3 length is 15 residues. Germline CDR1 reads SNHLY; CDR2 reads FYNNEI. The ends were cut back, 7 bases at V and 5 bases at J, with 19 bases in the middle. This clone was counted a single time. Its specificity is not known. The repertoire was sequenced with immunoSEQ multiplex PCR; TCRdb's copy has only in-frame clones and lacks some. The sample has 95,000 to 100,000 clones, approximately 84% seen once; the top ten hold 11% to 15%. Source: peripheral blood, taken 28 days after the second AZD1222 dose. The sequence was obtained from an adult who received the AZD1222 COVID-19 vaccine. The chain couples TRBV2 to TRBJ2-3; D possibly uses TRBD1 or TRBD2 (6 bases each). CDR3 sequence (DNA): TGTGCCAGCAATAAGGGGGGCGCCCCTGAAGATACGCAGTATTTT. Its protein is CASNKGGAPEDTQYF. The complete variable domain, with remaining parts taken from reference TRBV2 and TRBJ2-3, reads EPEVTQTPSHQVTQMGQEVILRCVPISNHLYFYWYRQILGQKVEFLVSFYNNEISEKSEIFDDQFSVERPDGSNFTLKIRSTKLEDSAMYFCASNKGGAPEDTQYFGPGTRLTVL.